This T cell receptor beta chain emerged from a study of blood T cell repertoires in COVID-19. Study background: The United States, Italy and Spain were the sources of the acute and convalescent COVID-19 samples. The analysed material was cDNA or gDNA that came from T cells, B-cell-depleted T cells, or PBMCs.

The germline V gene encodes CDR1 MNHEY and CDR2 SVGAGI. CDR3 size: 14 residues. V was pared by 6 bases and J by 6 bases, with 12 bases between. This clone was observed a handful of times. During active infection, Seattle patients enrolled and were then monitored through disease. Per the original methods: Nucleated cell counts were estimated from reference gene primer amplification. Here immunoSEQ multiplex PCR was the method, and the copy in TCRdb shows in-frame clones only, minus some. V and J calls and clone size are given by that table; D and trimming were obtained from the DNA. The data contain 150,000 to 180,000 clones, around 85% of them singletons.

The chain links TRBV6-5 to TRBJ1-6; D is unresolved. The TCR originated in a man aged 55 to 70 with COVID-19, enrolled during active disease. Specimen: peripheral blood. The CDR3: CASSPGSLNSPLHF. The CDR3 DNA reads TGTGCCAGCAGCCCAGGTTCGCTTAATTCACCCCTCCACTTT.